This T cell receptor beta chain was captured in a study of PD-L1 blockade in urothelial cancer. Looking at the study overall: Timepoints chosen for blood analysis were 3 weeks (second dose) and 6 weeks after treatment start. Counts from blood samples showed a median of 141,255 T cells.

The CDR3 extends over 16 amino acids. Germline-derived CDR1 and CDR2 are LNHDA and SQIVND (reference sequence). Trimming took 5 bases from V and 5 from J; bases not matched to a gene: 11. Synthetic spike-ins, TCR analog templates, were added into each PCR. Profiling relied on immunoSEQ multiplex PCR, and the TCRdb table lists in-frame clones only, not all of them. Of 50,000 to 60,000 clones listed, about 80% are singletons. Individual patients had between 1 and 8 samples, taken pretreatment and on-treatment. The starting material was PBMCs, obtained around atezolizumab (anti-PD-L1) treatment. The V gene is TRBV19, the J gene TRBJ2-3; TRBD2 matches 9 bases. The receptor's source is a man aged 35 to 55 with urothelial cancer. The CDR3 DNA reads TGTGCCAGTAGTGCCCGACTAGCGGAGCTATTAGATACGCAGTATTTT. It specifies CASSARLAELLDTQYF.